This record covers a single T cell receptor beta chain. The antigen is not known. The table came from immunoSEQ multiplex PCR; TCRdb's copy has only in-frame clones and leaves some out. Of 90,000 or so clones in the sample, roughly 89% were seen once. The V gene's germline CDR1 is SGHRS and CDR2 YFSETQ. This CDR3 region has 19 residues. With 0 bases clipped from V and 0 bases from J, the junction kept 11 bases outside the gene matches. The data belong to a study of T cells in localized non-small cell lung cancer. Study-level findings and limits: Higher T cell density in the blood was associated with longer overall survival, whereas higher adjacent-lung clonality associated with shorter survival. Investigators sequenced only a single tumor region, leaving heterogeneity possible. Among the top 100 tumor clones, a median about 58 appeared in adjacent lung.

The material sequenced was peripheral blood, taken before any cancer treatment. V gene TRBV5-1 combines with J gene TRBJ1-4; TRBD1 matches at 7 bases. This TCR derives from a man aged 35-69 years with stage I squamous cell lung carcinoma. CDR3 residues: CASSLAQGGPPSTNEKLFF. The CDR3 DNA is TGCGCCAGCAGCTTGGCTCAGGGGGGACCTCCTTCAACTAATGAAAAACTGTTTTTT.